What follows are 30 T cell receptor beta chains derived from one specimen sequenced in a study of metastatic and nonmetastatic thyroid tumors. With MiXCR, TCRdb reprocessed the PCR reads. The sample holds over 25,000 clones, approximately 8% seen once. Each patient came to thyroid surgery without any prior treatment (of any kind). The sample comprised blood. All receptors come from a female donor with papillary thyroid cancer or a benign thyroid nodule (not recorded which). Some clones in this sample may be carry-over from other donors' samples.

This clone was detected many times. This sample includes further DNA sequences coding for the same CDR3. The V and J genes are TRBV6-4 and TRBJ1-1; D gene uncertain. The CDR3 is made up of 13 amino acids. Between the trimmed V and J ends, which lost 3 bases and 1 base, there was a span of 6 bases. The germline V gene encodes CDR1 MRHNA and CDR2 SNTAGT. In DNA form, the CDR3 reads TGTGCCAGCAGTGAGATTCCGAACACTGAAGCTTTCTTT. Protein sequence: CASSEIPNTEAFF.

This clone was counted many times. The chain recombines TRBV7-9 with TRBJ2-3; TRBD1 is a possible D gene (5 bases). V gave up 4 bases and J gave up 0 bases, with 8 bases separating them. CDR1 is SEHNR and CDR2 is FQNEAQ in the germline V gene (reference sequence). The CDR3 extends over 14 amino acids. CDR3 coding DNA: TGTGCCAGCAGCTATACAGGCAGCACAGATACGCAGTATTTT. Residues: CASSYTGSTDTQYF.

This clone appeared many times. The V and J genes are TRBV12-3 or TRBV12-4 and TRBJ1-1, with D possibly matching TRBD1 (5 bases). The CDR3 spans 14 residues. The V gene lost 3 bases and the J gene lost 0 bases, with 8 bases spanning the gap. DNA for the CDR3: TGTGCCAGCAGTTTGGGAGGGGTGAACACTGAAGCTTTCTTT. It yields the protein CASSLGGVNTEAFF.

This clone came up many times. The chain joins TRBV5-1 to TRBJ2-5; the D gene could be TRBD1 or TRBD2 (6 bases each). CDR3 length equals 16 residues. Germline values: CDR1 SGHRS, CDR2 YFSETQ. The V end was cut by 5 bases, the J end by 5 bases, with 22 bases between. CDR3 sequence reads: CASRGGLANPQETQYF. CDR3 coding DNA: TGCGCCAGCAGGGGGGGCCTAGCCAACCCTCAGGAGACCCAGTACTTC.

This clone was picked up many times. This chain joins TRBV3-1 and TRBJ2-2; D ambiguous. The germline V and J ends were trimmed by 0 bases and 3 bases, with 8 bases remaining between them. The CDR3 is 15 residues long. Germline CDR1 reads LGHDT; CDR2 reads YNNKEL (reference sequence). The CDR3: CASSQDLRYTGELFF. The CDR3 nucleotides read TGTGCCAGCAGCCAAGATTTACGATACACCGGGGAGCTGTTTTTT.

This clone was observed at least ten times. The chain has TRBV6-6 and TRBJ1-3; D remains ambiguous. V lost 0 bases and J lost 0, with 9 bases in between. CDR1 and CDR2 (germline): MNHNY, SVGAGI (reference sequence). This CDR3 contains 16 residues. CDR3 sequence reads: CASSYSSLNSGNTIYF. DNA of the CDR3: TGTGCCAGCAGTTACTCCTCGCTGAACTCTGGAAACACCATATATTTT.

This clone was observed at least ten times. J is TRBJ2-6 and V is TRBV5-1, with 11 bases matching TRBD1. Looked up from germline, CDR1 is SGHRS and CDR2 is YFSETQ. The V and J ends lost 4 bases and 2 bases, in that order; junction bases with no gene match: 11. The CDR3 has 19 amino acids. CDR3 sequence: CASSESLGQGAAGANVLTF. DNA for the CDR3: TGCGCCAGCAGCGAAAGCTTAGGACAGGGGGCGGCTGGGGCCAACGTCCTGACTTTC.

This clone was found many times. V gene TRBV5-4 combines with J gene TRBJ2-3; 13 bases agree with TRBD2. The CDR3 is made up of 18 amino acids. Germline values: CDR1 SGHNT, CDR2 YYREEE (reference sequence). J gave up 3 bases and V 2 bases, and 9 bases lay outside the gene matches. The CDR3 is CASSFSSQLAGGTDTQYF. The DNA for the CDR3 is TGTGCCAGCAGCTTTAGTTCCCAACTAGCGGGAGGGACAGATACGCAGTATTTT.

This clone has ten or more counts. The rearrangement joins TRBV18 to TRBJ2-1, with D tentatively TRBD1 or TRBD2 (6 bases each). V was pared by 2 bases and J by 8 bases, with 10 bases between. Per the germline V gene, CDR1 is KGHSH and CDR2 is LQKENI. The CDR3 length is 13 residues. In DNA form, the CDR3 reads TGTGCCAGCTCACCAAACAGGGAGGATGAGCAGTTCTTC. Protein: CASSPNREDEQFF.

This clone was detected many times. The CDR3 protein is CATSRDLGVGTEAFF. For the CDR3, the DNA is TGTGCCACCAGCAGAGATCTGGGGGTTGGCACTGAAGCTTTCTTT. The chain links TRBV15 to TRBJ1-1; D might be TRBD1 (5 bases). In germline, CDR1 is LNHNV, CDR2 YYDKDF (reference sequence). This CDR3 comprises 15 residues. V shed 0 bases and J shed 4 bases, with 12 bases lying between them.

This clone was recorded at least ten times. The chain is built from TRBV19 and TRBJ1-1; D is ambiguous. CDR1 and CDR2 from the germline V gene are LNHDA and SQIVND (reference sequence). V was cut by 3 bases and J by 3 bases, with 5 bases left in between. The CDR3 length is 12 residues. The CDR3 coding sequence is TGTGCCAGTAGTATGGCGTACACTGAAGCTTTCTTT. This gives the protein CASSMAYTEAFF.

The table lists this clone with many counts. This chain links TRBV12-3 or TRBV12-4 with TRBJ1-1; no reliable D call. Between the trimmed V and J ends, which lost 3 bases and 6 bases, there was a span of 8 bases. CDR3 length: 12 amino acids. DNA for the CDR3: TGTGCCAGCAGTTTTGGTAGTGCTGAAGCTTTCTTT. Encoded protein: CASSFGSAEAFF.

Many counts were recorded for this clone. The chain combines TRBV14 with TRBJ2-2; weak D call: TRBD1 (6 bases). CDR1 is SGHDN and CDR2 is FVKESK in the germline V gene. Trimming pared 0 bases from V and 7 bases from J, leaving 18 bases between. The CDR3 is 17 amino acids. Written as DNA, the CDR3 is TGTGCCAGCAGCCAAGATTCGGGACATGGGAGATACGGGGAGCTGTTTTTT. Translating it yields CASSQDSGHGRYGELFF.

In this sample, this clone turned up many times. The chain recombines TRBV6-1 with TRBJ1-2; 7 bases fit TRBD1. The CDR3 length is 13 residues. Germline V lookup: CDR1 MNHNS, CDR2 SASEGT. Trimming took 7 bases from V and 2 from J; bases not matched to a gene: 4. The CDR3: CASTPGQNYGYTF. The CDR3 DNA follows: TGTGCCAGCACCCCGGGACAGAACTATGGCTACACCTTC.

This clone came up many times. The CDR3 sequence: CASMRVAGNTIYF. CDR3 sequence (DNA): TGTGCCAGCATGCGAGTAGCTGGAAACACCATATATTTT. The chain carries TRBV2 and TRBJ1-3; unclear D gene. This CDR3 spans 13 amino acids. Germline-derived CDR1 and CDR2 are SNHLY and FYNNEI. V lost 7 bases, J lost 2 bases, and 9 bases lay in between.

This clone was counted at least ten times. The chain joins TRBV29-1 to TRBJ1-6; D is unresolved. The CDR3 has 13 residues. V was pared by 1 base and J by 4 bases, with 5 bases between. CDR1 SQVTM and CDR2 ANQGSEA come from the germline V gene. DNA of the CDR3: TGCAGCGTTGAAGTGGATTATAATTCACCCCTCCACTTT. Encoded protein: CSVEVDYNSPLHF.

In this sample, this clone turned up many times. The chain carries TRBV20-1 and TRBJ1-3; a possible D gene is TRBD1 (5 bases). Trimming cost V 3 bases and J 1 base, with 16 bases left between them. Germline loops: CDR1 DFQATT, CDR2 SNEGSKA (reference sequence). The CDR3 is 16 amino acids. CDR3 amino acids: CSARRPEGTSGNTIYF. The CDR3 nucleotides read TGCAGTGCTAGGAGACCGGAGGGGACTTCTGGAAACACCATATATTTT.

In its sample, this clone was seen many times. This chain joins TRBV6-2 or TRBV6-3 and TRBJ2-3, with TRBD1 as a possible D gene (5 bases). Trimming removed 6 bases at V and 4 bases at J, with 14 bases between. Germline V gene lookup returns CDR1 MNHEY and CDR2 SVGEGT. This CDR3 spans 14 amino acids. CDR3 sequence: CASRGQGEADTQYF. CDR3 nucleotides: TGTGCCAGCAGGGGGCAGGGTGAAGCAGATACGCAGTATTTT.

In regard to this clone: Just one base apart from a much larger clone, this may be a read error. Since the CDR3 does not end with the conserved phenylalanine or tryptophan, this likely comes from a read error. This chain connects TRBV3-1 to TRBJ1-3, with 9 nucleotides matching TRBD1. Germline V CDR1 and CDR2: LGHDT, YNNKEL (reference sequence). The CDR3 runs 15 residues. J gave up 0 bases and V 3 bases, and 0 bases lay outside the gene matches. The CDR3 coding sequence is TGTGCCAGCAGCCAGGACAGGGGCTCTGGAAACACCATATATCTT. Translated: CASSQDRGSGNTIYL.

This clone was found many times. This chain uses TRBV25-1 with TRBJ2-5; the D gene is possibly TRBD2 (6 bases). V lost 7 bases and J 2 bases, leaving 11 bases between the germline ends. This CDR3 region has 13 residues. Germline assignment: CDR1 MGHDK and CDR2 SYGVNS. The CDR3 reads CASTGGRQETQYF. The CDR3 nucleotides read TGTGCCAGCACTGGGGGGAGGCAAGAGACCCAGTACTTC.

This clone has at least ten counts. The CDR3 bases are TGCAGTGCTAGAGTACAGGGGGAGCATGGCTACACCTTC. This sequence encodes CSARVQGEHGYTF. This chain uses TRBV20-1 with TRBJ1-2; 8 nucleotides agree with TRBD1. Germline V gene data show CDR1 as DFQATT and CDR2 as SNEGSKA (reference sequence). J lost 6 bases, V lost 1 base, and 4 bases had no gene match. The CDR3 is 13 amino acids.

In its sample, this clone was seen many times. This chain joins TRBV10-1 and TRBJ2-2, with 8 bases lining up with TRBD2. The CDR3 covers 15 residues. CDR1 is WNHNN and CDR2 is SYGVQD in the germline V gene (reference sequence). The CDR3 DNA reads TGCTCCCCCCCCGGACTAGCTGAGGGCACCGGGGAGCTGTTTTTT. Translating gives CSPPGLAEGTGELFF.

This clone was seen many times. V gene TRBV5-1 combines with J gene TRBJ1-1; D perhaps matches TRBD1 (5 bases). V shed 4 bases and J shed 0 bases, with 10 bases lying between them. Germline V gene data show CDR1 as SGHRS and CDR2 as YFSETQ. This CDR3 has 14 amino acids. The CDR3 spells CASSSGALNTEAFF. The CDR3 nucleotides are TGCGCCAGCAGCAGCGGGGCACTGAACACTGAAGCTTTCTTT. The full variable domain, with the rest looked up from reference TRBV5-1 and TRBJ1-1, is KAGVTQTPRYLIKTRGQQVTLSCSPISGHRSVSWYQQTPGQGLQFLFEYFSETQRNKGNFPGRFSGRQFSNSRSEMNVSTLELGDSALYLCASSSGALNTEAFFGQGTRLTVV.

This clone was seen repeatedly, ten times or more. The chain joins TRBV5-4 to TRBJ2-1, with 15 bases matching TRBD2. The V gene end was trimmed by 4 bases and the J gene end by 9 bases; junction bases not matched to a gene: 8. The V gene's germline CDR1 is SGHNT and CDR2 YYREEE (reference sequence). The CDR3 runs to 16 residues. The CDR3 DNA is TGTGCCAGCAGCCCCGGGACTAGCGGGAGGAGGGGTGAGCAGTTCTTC. This sequence encodes CASSPGTSGRRGEQFF.

At least ten counts were recorded for this clone. The chain carries TRBV6-2 or TRBV6-3 and TRBJ1-3; D remains unclear. The V end was cut by 0 bases, the J end by 1 base, with 4 bases between. Germline CDR1 reads MNHEY; CDR2 reads SVGEGT. This CDR3 has 14 residues. The CDR3, as DNA: TGTGCCAGCAGTTACTCCCGGTCTGGAAACACCATATATTTT. Translated: CASSYSRSGNTIYF.

This clone was seen repeatedly, ten times or more. The chain is built from TRBV6-2 or TRBV6-3 and TRBJ1-3; D gene ambiguous. V was shortened by 2 bases and J by 0 bases, with 14 bases between the two germline ends. Germline V CDR1 and CDR2: MNHEY, SVGEGT. The CDR3 contains 17 residues. CDR3 residues: CASSYVLGGLSGNTIYF. CDR3 nucleotides: TGTGCCAGCAGTTACGTTCTGGGAGGACTCTCTGGAAACACCATATATTTT.

With regard to this clone: This could be a read error, since a much larger clone is one nucleotide away. The chain has TRBV29-1 and TRBJ1-1; D is undetermined. Trimming took off 1 base at V and 1 base at J, with 7 bases between the two ends. The germline CDR1 and CDR2 sequences are SQVTM and ANQGSEA. The CDR3 loop spans 13 amino acids. Written as DNA, the CDR3 is TGCAGCGTTGAAGGGCTTGCGAACACTGAAGCTTTCTTT. This encodes CSVEGLANTEAFF.

V and J are TRBV5-1 and TRBJ2-3, with D unresolved. From germline, CDR1 is SGHRS and CDR2 YFSETQ. The CDR3 extends over 16 amino acids. The ends were cut back, 4 bases at V and 2 bases at J, with 17 bases in the middle. CDR3 protein: CASSPLAWSITDTQYF. The CDR3 region has the DNA TGCGCCAGCAGCCCCTTAGCATGGTCGATCACAGATACGCAGTATTTT.

Note on this clone: With a much larger clone just one base away, this may be a read error. V and J are TRBV29-1 and TRBJ2-5, with a tentative D call TRBD1 (5 bases). There are 14 residues in the CDR3. In germline, CDR1 is SQVTM, CDR2 ANQGSEA. V was trimmed by 5 bases and J by 5 bases, leaving 18 bases between them. The CDR3 DNA follows: TGCAGCGTTACCCACTCGGACATTAAGGAGACCCAGTACTTC. Protein sequence: CSVTHSDIKETQYF.

This clone was recorded many times. This rearrangement joins TRBV7-9 to TRBJ1-2; D may be TRBD1 (6 bases). The V end lost 5 bases, the J end lost 8 bases, and 12 bases lay between the germline ends. The CDR3 length is 12 residues. Germline-derived CDR1 and CDR2 are SEHNR and FQNEAQ (reference sequence). The CDR3 DNA is TGTGCCAGCAGCCGAAACAGGGAAGGCTACACCTTC. Its translation is CASSRNREGYTF. Drawing the rest from reference TRBV7-9 and TRBJ1-2, the complete variable domain is DTGVSQNPRHKITKRGQNVTFRCDPISEHNRLYWYRQTLGQGPEFLTYFQNEAQLEKSRLLSDRFSAERPKGSFSTLEIQRTEQGDSAMYLCASSRNREGYTFGSGTRLTVV.